This note documents a single T cell receptor beta chain sequence. MiXCR was run by TCRdb on the 5' RACE reads, yielding one entry per CDR3 protein. This sample yields tens of thousands of distinct CDR3 sequences, of which under 5% are seen a single time; 10% belongs to the top ten. This entry belongs to a study of early T cells in non-severe SARS-CoV-2 infection. The germline V gene encodes CDR1 MDHEN and CDR2 SYDVKM. Trimming cost V 6 bases and J 9 bases, with 18 bases left between them. The CDR3 is 14 amino acids. This TCR derives from an adult who was a healthcare worker with PCR-confirmed SARS-CoV-2 infection or an uninfected control (not recorded which). This chain links TRBV28 with TRBJ2-1; maybe TRBD2 (7 bases). Sequencing was done on a sample of whole blood. CDR3 coding DNA: TGTGCCAGCAGGAAGGGGGGGGTTTTCGGTGAGCAGTTCTTC. This gives the protein CASRKGGVFGEQFF.